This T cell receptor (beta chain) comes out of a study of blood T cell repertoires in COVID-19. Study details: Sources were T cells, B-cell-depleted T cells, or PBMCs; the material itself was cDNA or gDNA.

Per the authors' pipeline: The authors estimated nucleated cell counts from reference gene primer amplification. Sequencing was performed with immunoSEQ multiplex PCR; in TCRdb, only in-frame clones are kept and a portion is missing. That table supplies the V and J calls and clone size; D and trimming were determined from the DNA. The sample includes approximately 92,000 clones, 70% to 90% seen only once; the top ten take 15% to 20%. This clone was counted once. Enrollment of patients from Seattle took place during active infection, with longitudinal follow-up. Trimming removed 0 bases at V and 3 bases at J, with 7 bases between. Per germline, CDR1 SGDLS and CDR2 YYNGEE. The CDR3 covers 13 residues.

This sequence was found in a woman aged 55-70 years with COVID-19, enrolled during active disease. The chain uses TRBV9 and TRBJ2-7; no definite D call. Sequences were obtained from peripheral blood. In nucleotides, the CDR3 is TGTGCCAGCAGCGTAGATGGCAACTACGAGCAGTACTTC. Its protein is CASSVDGNYEQYF.